This passage covers 18 T cell receptor beta chains from one sample sequenced in a study of blood T cell repertoires in COVID-19 (dated by TCRdb to the early 2020s). Library construction relied on the immunoSEQ multiplex PCR assay. This immuneACCESS table, as held by TCRdb, lists in-frame sequences with V and J called but not all clones. Of the missing ones, under half trace to an unresolved V gene in checked studies; the others have no known cause. This sample comprises 250,000 to 300,000 clones, 65% to 85% of them detected only once. Approximately 6% of the sample is held by the ten biggest clonotypes. Sequenced input: peripheral blood. The receptor source for this set is an elderly man with acute or convalescent COVID-19.

The gene calls are TRBV5-1 and TRBJ2-7, with D possibly TRBD2 on 6 matching bases. The germline V gene has CDR1 SGHRS and CDR2 YFSETQ. The CDR3 has 15 residues. The ends were cut back, 4 bases at V and 5 bases at J, with 19 bases in the middle. Here the CDR3 DNA reads TGCGCCAGCAGCCGGGAGACGGGTTCCCTAAACGAGCAGTACTTC. Translation: CASSRETGSLNEQYF.

Regarding this clone: The sample has other DNA sequences that encode this CDR3 too. V usage is TRBV29-1 and J usage is TRBJ2-7; perhaps TRBD2 as D (5 bases). Trimming took off 0 bases at V and 2 bases at J, with 5 bases between the two ends. Germline V gene data show CDR1 as SQVTM and CDR2 as ANQGSEA. This CDR3 region has 12 residues. CDR3 sequence: CSVEDGTYEQYF. The CDR3 DNA is TGCAGCGTTGAAGACGGGACCTACGAGCAGTACTTC.

A remark on this clone: An end of the junction differs from the germline gene, which may be a read error. The chain combines TRBV5-1 with TRBJ1-4, with D maybe TRBD1 (5 bases). The CDR3 length is 18 residues. Germline V CDR1 and CDR2: SGHRS, YFSETQ. The CDR3 DNA follows: TGCACCAGCAGCTTGGATCCCAGGGCCTCAACAACTAATGAAAAACTGTTTTTT. Translating gives CTSSLDPRASTTNEKLFF. Drawing the rest from reference TRBV5-1 and TRBJ1-4, the complete variable domain is KAGVTQTPRYLIKTRGQQVTLSCSPISGHRSVSWYQQTPGQGLQFLFEYFSETQRNKGNFPGRFSGRQFSNSRSEMNVSTLELGDSALYLCTSSLDPRASTTNEKLFFGSGTQLSVL.

The CDR3 DNA reads as TGTGCCTGGAGTGGACAGGGGGCTGGAAATCAGCCCCAGCATTTT. This translates into CAWSGQGAGNQPQHF. The chain joins TRBV30 to TRBJ1-5, with TRBD1 matching over 10 bases. The CDR3 length is 15 residues. Germline V CDR1 and CDR2: GTSNPN, SVGIG (reference sequence). Germline trimming cut 1 base from V and 4 bases from J; bases unmatched to any gene: 4.

Points on this clone: Different DNA sequences within this sample yield the same CDR3. The rearrangement joins TRBV5-1 to TRBJ2-3; TRBD1 aligns across 8 bases. The CDR3 length is 13 residues. Germline CDR1 SGHRS, CDR2 YFSETQ. Losses at the gene ends were 5 bases for V and 2 bases for J; bases not matched to a gene: 1. CDR3 in amino acids: CASRGQDTDTQYF. The CDR3 region has the DNA TGCGCCAGCAGGGGACAGGACACAGATACGCAGTATTTT.

In its sample, this clone was seen a few times. The chain employs TRBV27 and TRBJ2-2, with D perhaps TRBD2 (6 bases). Germline CDR1 is MNHEY and CDR2 is SMNVEV (reference sequence). The CDR3 runs 13 residues. The V and J ends lost 7 bases and 5 bases respectively, with 11 bases between them. CDR3 in amino acids: CASKPGATGELFF. CDR3 nucleotides: TGTGCCAGCAAGCCGGGAGCAACCGGGGAGCTGTTTTTT.

The V call is TRBV6-6, the J call TRBJ2-1; D gene ambiguous. Germline values: CDR1 MNHNY, CDR2 SVGAGI (reference sequence). The CDR3 is 14 amino acids. V dropped 5 bases and J dropped 7 bases, with 15 bases sitting between them. The CDR3 DNA follows: TGTGCCAGCAGTCCGCTCAAAAAGGAGAATGAGCAGTTCTTC. Its translation: CASSPLKKENEQFF.

This clone was recorded a few times. The rearrangement joins TRBV5-4 to TRBJ1-2; tentatively, D is TRBD1 (5 bases). V was cut by 3 bases and J by 6 bases, with 12 bases left in between. CDR3 length: 13 amino acids. CDR1 SGHNT and CDR2 YYREEE come from the germline V gene (reference sequence). The CDR3 DNA follows: TGTGCCAGCAGCTCGGGACGGGAGGATGGCTACACCTTC. Protein sequence: CASSSGREDGYTF.

V gene TRBV4-2 combines with J gene TRBJ2-5; tentatively, D is TRBD2 (6 bases). CDR1 is LGHNA, CDR2 YNFKEQ, per germline. The CDR3 is made up of 15 amino acids. Trimming removed 4 bases from V and 1 base from J, with 13 bases in between. CDR3 sequence (DNA): TGTGCCAGCAGCCTCGGGGGTGGGGGCCAAGAGACCCAGTACTTC. As protein: CASSLGGGGQETQYF.

The genes are TRBV9 and TRBJ2-1; tentative D call: TRBD2 (5 bases). The CDR3 length is 15 residues. Germline V gene lookup returns CDR1 SGDLS and CDR2 YYNGEE. With 3 bases removed from V and 1 base from J, the gap between germline ends came to 11 bases. CDR3 region: CASSAREWSYNEQFF. The CDR3 DNA is TGTGCCAGCAGCGCCCGGGAATGGTCCTACAATGAGCAGTTCTTC.

The chain joins TRBV18 to TRBJ2-5, with 7 bases identical to TRBD1. Germline V CDR1 and CDR2: KGHSH, LQKENI. After removal of 3 bases from V and 4 bases from J, the junction contained 5 bases not matched to a gene. The CDR3 spans 14 residues. CDR3 nucleotides: TGTGCCAGCTCACCGCAGGGACAGTCAGAGACCCAGTACTTC. This sequence encodes CASSPQGQSETQYF.

Only one count was recorded for this clone. The chain links TRBV28 to TRBJ1-4, with TRBD1 matching 7 bases. J gave up 1 base and V 4 bases, and 6 bases lay outside the gene matches. The CDR3 sequence is 16 residues long. Germline V gives CDR1 MDHEN, CDR2 SYDVKM. The CDR3 DNA reads TGTGCCAGCAGTTCACTTTGGGACAGAACTAATGAAAAACTGTTTTTT. Its translation is CASSSLWDRTNEKLFF.

This clone was observed many times. The chain links TRBV4-2 to TRBJ2-1; 10 bases fit TRBD2. The ends lost 1 base at V and 8 bases at J; junction bases unmatched: 5. Germline values: CDR1 LGHNA, CDR2 YNFKEQ. There are 15 residues in the CDR3. For the CDR3, the DNA is TGTGCCAGCAGCCAAGCTAGCGGGAGTACGGATGAGCAGTTCTTC. It encodes CASSQASGSTDEQFF.

This rearrangement joins TRBV14 to TRBJ2-2; D unclear. The CDR3 extends over 12 amino acids. Germline V lookup: CDR1 SGHDN, CDR2 FVKESK. With 8 bases removed from V and 6 bases from J, the gap between germline ends came to 10 bases. CDR3 sequence: CASGRSAGELFF. The CDR3 DNA is TGTGCCAGCGGTAGAAGCGCCGGGGAGCTGTTTTTT.

This rearrangement joins TRBV2 to TRBJ2-7, with 8 nucleotides matching TRBD1. The CDR3 totals 13 residues. The V gene's germline CDR1 is SNHLY and CDR2 FYNNEI. With V trimmed by 6 bases and J by 6 bases, 7 bases remained unmatched. The DNA of the CDR3 is TGTGCCAGCAGCTCCGGACAGGGACGCGAGCAGTACTTC. Translated: CASSSGQGREQYF.

The rearrangement links TRBV7-2 to TRBJ2-3, with 8 nucleotides matching TRBD2. The CDR3 is 14 amino acids. Looked up from germline, CDR1 is SGHTA and CDR2 is FQGNSA. J lost 2 bases, V lost 4 bases, and 2 bases had no gene match. The CDR3 DNA reads TGTGCCAGCAGCTGGCGGGGGGACACAGATACGCAGTATTTT. Translating gives CASSWRGDTDTQYF.

The genes are TRBV11-2 and TRBJ2-2, with 11 positions matching TRBD1. Germline CDR1 SGHAT, CDR2 FQNNGV. The CDR3 spans 15 residues. The ends lost 5 bases at V and 5 bases at J; junction bases unmatched: 4. DNA for the CDR3: TGTGCCAGCAGCGGACAGGGGGCTCGGACCGGGGAGCTGTTTTTT. Translation gives CASSGQGARTGELFF. The full variable domain, with the rest looked up from reference TRBV11-2 and TRBJ2-2, is EAGVAQSPRYKIIEKRQSVAFWCNPISGHATLYWYQQILGQGPKLLIQFQNNGVVDDSQLPKDRFSAERLKGVDSTLKIQPAKLEDSAVYLCASSGQGARTGELFFGEGSRLTVL.

The gene calls are TRBV19 and TRBJ2-7; D is perhaps TRBD2 (6 bases). The length of the CDR3 is 14 residues. V was pared by 5 bases and J by 2 bases, with 13 bases between. Per the germline V gene, CDR1 is LNHDA and CDR2 is SQIVND (reference sequence). Written as DNA, the CDR3 is TGTGCCAGTAGTGTCCAAGGGAGGACCTACGAGCAGTACTTC. This encodes CASSVQGRTYEQYF.